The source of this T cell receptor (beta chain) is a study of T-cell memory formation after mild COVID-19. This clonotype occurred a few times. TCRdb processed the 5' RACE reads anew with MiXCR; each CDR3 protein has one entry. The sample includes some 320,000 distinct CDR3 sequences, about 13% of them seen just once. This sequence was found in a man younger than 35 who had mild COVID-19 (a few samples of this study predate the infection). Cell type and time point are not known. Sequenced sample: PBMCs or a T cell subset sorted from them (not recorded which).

The CDR3 nucleotides are TGTGCCAGCAGCGGCAGGGTCGGTTCACCCCTCCACTTT. Its protein is CASSGRVGSPLHF. This rearrangement joins TRBV9 to TRBJ1-6; the D gene is possibly TRBD1 (5 bases). The CDR3 is made up of 13 amino acids. The germline V and J ends were trimmed by 3 bases and 9 bases, with 10 bases remaining between them. Germline V gene data show CDR1 as SGDLS and CDR2 as YYNGEE.